Listed here is a single TCR beta chain. All enrollees were about 18 to 89 years old and from fewer than 25 US areas. Recovery among Cohort 3 donors was established by two negative PCRs, clearance, or symptom resolution. The data stem from a study of blood T cell repertoires in COVID-19. For the study at large: Nucleic acid was either cDNA or gDNA, and it came from T cells, B-cell-depleted T cells, or PBMCs.

The CDR3 covers 12 residues. Trimming took off 3 bases at V and 13 bases at J, with 14 bases between the two ends. Germline CDR1 is LGHDT and CDR2 is YNNKEL (reference sequence). Sequenced by immunoSEQ multiplex PCR; TCRdb stores in-frame clones only, minus some. The repertoire holds about half a million clones, with roughly nine tenths as singletons. The TCR sequence derives from a woman in her sixties or seventies who had recovered from COVID-19. The chain employs TRBV3-1 (or the pseudogene TRBV3-2) and TRBJ2-3; no clear D. Sequenced input: PBMCs or T cells enriched from blood (not recorded which). The DNA of the CDR3 is TGTGCCAGCAGCCAGTATCAGGCTGGCAAGTATTTT. Amino acid sequence: CASSQYQAGKYF.